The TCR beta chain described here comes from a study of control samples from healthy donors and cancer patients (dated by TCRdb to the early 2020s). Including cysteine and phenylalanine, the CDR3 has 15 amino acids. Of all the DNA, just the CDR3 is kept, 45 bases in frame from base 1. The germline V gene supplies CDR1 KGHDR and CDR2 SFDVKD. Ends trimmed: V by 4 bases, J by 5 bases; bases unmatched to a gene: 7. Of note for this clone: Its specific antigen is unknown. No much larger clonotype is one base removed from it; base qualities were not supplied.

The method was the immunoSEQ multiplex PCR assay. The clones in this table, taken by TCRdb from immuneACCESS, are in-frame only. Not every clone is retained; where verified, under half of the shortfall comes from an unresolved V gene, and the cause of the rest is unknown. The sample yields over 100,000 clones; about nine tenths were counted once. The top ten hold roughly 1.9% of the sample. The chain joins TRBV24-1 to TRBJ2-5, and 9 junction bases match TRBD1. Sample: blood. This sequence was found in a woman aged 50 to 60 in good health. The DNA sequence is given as TGTGCCACCAGTGACAGGGGACAGGGAGGTGAGACCCAGTACTTC. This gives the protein CATSDRGQGGETQYF.